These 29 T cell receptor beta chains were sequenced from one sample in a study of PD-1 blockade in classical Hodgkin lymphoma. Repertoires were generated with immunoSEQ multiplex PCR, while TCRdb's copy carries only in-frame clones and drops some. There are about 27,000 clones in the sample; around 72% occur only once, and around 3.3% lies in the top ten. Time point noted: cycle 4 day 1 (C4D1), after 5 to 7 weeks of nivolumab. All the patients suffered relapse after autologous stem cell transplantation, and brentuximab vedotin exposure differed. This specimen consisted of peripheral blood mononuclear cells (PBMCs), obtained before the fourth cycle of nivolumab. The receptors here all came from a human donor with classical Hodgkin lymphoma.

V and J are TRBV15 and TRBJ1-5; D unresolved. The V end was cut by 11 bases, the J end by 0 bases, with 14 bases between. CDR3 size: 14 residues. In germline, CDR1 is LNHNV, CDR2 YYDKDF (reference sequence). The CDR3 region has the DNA TGTGCCGCCTCAGTCGCTTTTAGCAATCAGCCCCAGCATTTT. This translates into CAASVAFSNQPQHF. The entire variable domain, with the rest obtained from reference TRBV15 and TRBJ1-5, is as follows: DAMVIQNPRYQVTQFGKPVTLSCSQTLNHNVMYWYQQKSSQAPKLLFHYYDKDFNNEADTPDNFQSRRPNTSFCFLDIRSPGLGDTAMYLCAASVAFSNQPQHFGDGTRLSIL.

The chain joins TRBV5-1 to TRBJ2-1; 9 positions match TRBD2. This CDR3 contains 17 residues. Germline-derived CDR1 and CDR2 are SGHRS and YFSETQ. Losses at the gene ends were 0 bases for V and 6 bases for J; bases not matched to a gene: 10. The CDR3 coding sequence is TGCGCCAGCAGCTTGGTATTAGGGGTAGCGGGGGCCAATGAGCAGTTCTTC. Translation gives CASSLVLGVAGANEQFF.

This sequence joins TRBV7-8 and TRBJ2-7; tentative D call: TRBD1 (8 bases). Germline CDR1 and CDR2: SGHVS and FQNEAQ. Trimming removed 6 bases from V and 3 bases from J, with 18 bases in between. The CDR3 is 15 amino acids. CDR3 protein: CASRPQGGKNYEQYF. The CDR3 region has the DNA TGTGCCAGCAGACCACAGGGGGGGAAGAACTACGAGCAGTACTTC.

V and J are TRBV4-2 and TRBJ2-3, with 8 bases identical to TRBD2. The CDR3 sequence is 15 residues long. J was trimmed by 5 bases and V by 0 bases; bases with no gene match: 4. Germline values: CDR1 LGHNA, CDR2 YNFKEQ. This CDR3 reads CASSQDRLAGDTQYF. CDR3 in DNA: TGTGCCAGCAGCCAAGATCGGCTAGCGGGAGATACGCAGTATTTT.

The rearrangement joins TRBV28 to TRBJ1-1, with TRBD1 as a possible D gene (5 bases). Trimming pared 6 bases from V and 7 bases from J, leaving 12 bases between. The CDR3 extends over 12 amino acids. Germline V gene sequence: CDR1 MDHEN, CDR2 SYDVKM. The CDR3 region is CASRLDSFEAFF. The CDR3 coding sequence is TGTGCCAGCAGACTTGACAGTTTTGAAGCTTTCTTT.

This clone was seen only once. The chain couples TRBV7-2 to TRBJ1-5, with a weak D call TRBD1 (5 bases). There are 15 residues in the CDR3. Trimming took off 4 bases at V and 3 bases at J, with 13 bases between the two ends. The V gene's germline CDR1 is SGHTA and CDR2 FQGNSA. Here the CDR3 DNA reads TGTGCCAGCAGCTCGGGAGGGGCTTCCAATCAGCCCCAGCATTTT. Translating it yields CASSSGGASNQPQHF.

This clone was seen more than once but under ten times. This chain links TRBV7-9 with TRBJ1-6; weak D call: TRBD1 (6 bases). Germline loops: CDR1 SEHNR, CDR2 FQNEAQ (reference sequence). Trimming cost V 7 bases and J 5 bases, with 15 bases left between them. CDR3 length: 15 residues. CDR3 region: CASTHWGADNSPLHF. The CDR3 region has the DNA TGTGCCAGCACCCACTGGGGGGCGGATAATTCACCCCTCCACTTT.

The chain's CDR3 is CASSHQGESYEQYF. The CDR3 coding sequence is TGTGCCAGCAGCCATCAGGGAGAGTCCTACGAGCAGTACTTC. The chain combines TRBV7-9 with TRBJ2-7; either TRBD1 or TRBD2 may fit D (5 bases each). Per germline, CDR1 SEHNR and CDR2 FQNEAQ (reference sequence). The CDR3 sequence is 14 residues long. Trimming stripped 5 bases from V and 1 base from J, with 12 bases between.

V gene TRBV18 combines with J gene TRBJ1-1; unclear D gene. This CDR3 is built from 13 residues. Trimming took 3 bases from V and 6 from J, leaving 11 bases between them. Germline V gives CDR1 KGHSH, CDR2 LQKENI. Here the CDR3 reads CASSPQKMAEAFF. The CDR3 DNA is TGTGCCAGCTCACCCCAGAAAATGGCTGAAGCTTTCTTT.

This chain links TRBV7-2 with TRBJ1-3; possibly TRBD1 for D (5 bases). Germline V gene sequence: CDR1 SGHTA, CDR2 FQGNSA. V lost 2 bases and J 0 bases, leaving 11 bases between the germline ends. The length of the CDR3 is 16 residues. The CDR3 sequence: CASSLWAGDSGNTIYF. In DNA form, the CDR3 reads TGTGCCAGCAGCTTATGGGCGGGGGACTCTGGAAACACCATATATTTT.

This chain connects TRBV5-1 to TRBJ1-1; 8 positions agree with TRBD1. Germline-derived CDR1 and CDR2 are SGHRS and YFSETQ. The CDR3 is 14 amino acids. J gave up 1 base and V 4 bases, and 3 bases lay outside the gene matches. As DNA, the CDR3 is TGCGCCAGCAGCGCCGGGACAGGGAACACTGAAGCTTTCTTT. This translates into CASSAGTGNTEAFF.

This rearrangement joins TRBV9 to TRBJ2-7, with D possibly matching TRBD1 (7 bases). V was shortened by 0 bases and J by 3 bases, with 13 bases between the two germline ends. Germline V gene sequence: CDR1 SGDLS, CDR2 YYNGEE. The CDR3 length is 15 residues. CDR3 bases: TGTGCCAGCAGCGTAGAGGGGGCTAGCGTCTACGAGCAGTACTTC. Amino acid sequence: CASSVEGASVYEQYF. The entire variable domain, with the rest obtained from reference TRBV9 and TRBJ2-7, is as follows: DSGVTQTPKHLITATGQRVTLRCSPRSGDLSVYWYQQSLDQGLQFLIQYYNGEERAKGNILERFSAQQFPDLHSELNLSSLELGDSALYFCASSVEGASVYEQYFGPGTRLTVT.

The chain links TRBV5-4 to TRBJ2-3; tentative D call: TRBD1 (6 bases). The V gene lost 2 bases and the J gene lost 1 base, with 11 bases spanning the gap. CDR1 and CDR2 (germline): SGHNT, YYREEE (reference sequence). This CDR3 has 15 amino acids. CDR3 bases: TGTGCCAGCAGCTTTCAGGGGATCCGCACAGATACGCAGTATTTT. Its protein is CASSFQGIRTDTQYF. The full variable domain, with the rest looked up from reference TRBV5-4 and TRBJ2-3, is ETGVTQSPTHLIKTRGQQVTLRCSSQSGHNTVSWYQQALGQGPQFIFQYYREEENGRGNFPPRFSGLQFPNYSSELNVNALELDDSALYLCASSFQGIRTDTQYFGPGTRLTVL.

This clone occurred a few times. CDR3: CASSSAGGSNQPQHF. The CDR3 DNA is TGTGCCAGCAGTTCCGCGGGCGGTAGCAATCAGCCCCAGCATTTT. This chain connects TRBV6-5 to TRBJ1-5; D ambiguous. CDR3 length: 15 residues. Trimming shortened V by 4 bases and J by 0 bases, and 10 bases separated the two germline ends. Germline CDR1 MNHEY, CDR2 SVGAGI.

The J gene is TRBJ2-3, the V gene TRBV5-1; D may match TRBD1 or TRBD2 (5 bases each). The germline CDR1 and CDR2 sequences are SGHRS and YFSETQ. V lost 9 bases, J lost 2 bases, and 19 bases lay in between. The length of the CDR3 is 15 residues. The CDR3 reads CAILPQGPLTDTQYF. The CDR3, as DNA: TGCGCCATCCTCCCTCAGGGACCCCTCACAGATACGCAGTATTTT.

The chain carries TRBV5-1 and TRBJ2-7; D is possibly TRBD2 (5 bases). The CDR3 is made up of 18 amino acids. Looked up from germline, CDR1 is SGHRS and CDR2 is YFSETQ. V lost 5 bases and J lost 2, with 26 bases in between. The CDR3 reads CASRPGISTVLGAYEQYF. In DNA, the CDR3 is TGCGCCAGCAGACCCGGGATTTCAACAGTCTTGGGAGCCTACGAGCAGTACTTC.

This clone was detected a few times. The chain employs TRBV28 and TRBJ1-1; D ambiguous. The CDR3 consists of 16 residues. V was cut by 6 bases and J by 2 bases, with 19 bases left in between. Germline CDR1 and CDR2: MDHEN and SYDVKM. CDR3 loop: CASSRPRGVGNTEAFF. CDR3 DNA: TGTGCCAGCAGCCGTCCACGCGGGGTTGGTAACACTGAAGCTTTCTTT.

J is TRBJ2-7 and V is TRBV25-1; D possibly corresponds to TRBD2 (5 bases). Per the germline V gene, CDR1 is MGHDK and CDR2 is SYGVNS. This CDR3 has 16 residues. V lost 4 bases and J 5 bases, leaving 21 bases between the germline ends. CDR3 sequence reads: CASSGWELGLRNEQYF. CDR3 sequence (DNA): TGTGCCAGCAGTGGATGGGAACTAGGACTCAGGAACGAGCAGTACTTC.

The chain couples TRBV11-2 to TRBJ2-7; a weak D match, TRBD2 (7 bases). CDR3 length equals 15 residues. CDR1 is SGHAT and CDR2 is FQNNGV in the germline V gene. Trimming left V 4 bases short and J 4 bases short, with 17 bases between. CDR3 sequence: CASSWGGGSVYEQYF. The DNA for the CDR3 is TGTGCCAGCAGCTGGGGGGGCGGGAGCGTGTACGAGCAGTACTTC.

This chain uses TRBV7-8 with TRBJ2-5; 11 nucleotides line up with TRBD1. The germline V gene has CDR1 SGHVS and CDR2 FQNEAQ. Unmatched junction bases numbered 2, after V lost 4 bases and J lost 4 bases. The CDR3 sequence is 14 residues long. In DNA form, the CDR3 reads TGTGCCAGCAGCTGGGGACAGGGGGGAGAGACCCAGTACTTC. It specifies CASSWGQGGETQYF.

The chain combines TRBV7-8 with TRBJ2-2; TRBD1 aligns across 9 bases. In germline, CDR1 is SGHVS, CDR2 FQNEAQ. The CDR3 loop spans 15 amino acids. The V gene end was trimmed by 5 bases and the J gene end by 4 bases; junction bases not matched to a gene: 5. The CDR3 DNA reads TGTGCCAGCAGCACACAGGGGGCGAGCACCGGGGAGCTGTTTTTT. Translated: CASSTQGASTGELFF.

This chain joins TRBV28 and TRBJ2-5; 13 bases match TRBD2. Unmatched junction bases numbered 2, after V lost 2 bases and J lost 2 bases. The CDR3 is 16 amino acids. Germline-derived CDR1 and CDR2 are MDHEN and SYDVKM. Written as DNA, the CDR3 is TGTGCCAGCAGTTTAGTGACTAGCGGGGGGCAAGAGACCCAGTACTTC. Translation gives CASSLVTSGGQETQYF. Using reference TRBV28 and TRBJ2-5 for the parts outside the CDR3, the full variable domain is DVKVTQSSRYLVKRTGEKVFLECVQDMDHENMFWYRQDPGLGLRLIYFSYDVKMKEKGDIPEGYSVSREKKERFSLILESASTNQTSMYLCASSLVTSGGQETQYFGPGTRLLVL.

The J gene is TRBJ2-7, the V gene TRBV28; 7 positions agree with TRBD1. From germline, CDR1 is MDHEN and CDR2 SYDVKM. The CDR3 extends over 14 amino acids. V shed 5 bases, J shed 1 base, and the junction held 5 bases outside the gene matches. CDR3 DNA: TGTGCCAGCAGTCCCGGGACAGCTTCCTACGAGCAGTACTTC. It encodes CASSPGTASYEQYF.

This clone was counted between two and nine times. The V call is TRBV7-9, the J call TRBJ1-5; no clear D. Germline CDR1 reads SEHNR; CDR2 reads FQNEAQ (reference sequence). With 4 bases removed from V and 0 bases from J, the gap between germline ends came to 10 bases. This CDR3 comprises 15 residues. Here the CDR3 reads CASSSPEDSNQPQHF. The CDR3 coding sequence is TGTGCCAGCAGCTCCCCCGAGGATAGCAATCAGCCCCAGCATTTT.

DNA for the CDR3: TGCGCCAGCAGTGGGGGCCCCTCGAACACTGAAGCTTTCTTT. It yields the protein CASSGGPSNTEAFF. The chain combines TRBV10-1 with TRBJ1-1; D might be TRBD1 (5 bases). The CDR3 is 14 amino acids. Trimming took 4 bases from V and 1 from J, leaving 10 bases between them. The germline V gene encodes CDR1 WNHNN and CDR2 SYGVQD (reference sequence).

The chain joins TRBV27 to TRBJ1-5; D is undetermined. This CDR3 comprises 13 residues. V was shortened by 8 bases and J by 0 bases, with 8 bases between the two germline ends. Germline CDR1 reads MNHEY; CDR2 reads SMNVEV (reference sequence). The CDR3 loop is CASSGYSNQPQHF. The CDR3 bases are TGTGCCAGCTCCGGTTATAGCAATCAGCCCCAGCATTTT.

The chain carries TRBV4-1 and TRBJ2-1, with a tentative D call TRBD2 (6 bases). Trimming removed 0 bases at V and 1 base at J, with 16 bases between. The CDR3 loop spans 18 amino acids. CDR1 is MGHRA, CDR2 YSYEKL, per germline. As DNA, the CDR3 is TGCGCCAGCAGCCAAGACGCGGTAGCGGCGAGGTCCTACAATGAGCAGTTCTTC. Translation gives CASSQDAVAARSYNEQFF.

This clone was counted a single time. In nucleotides, the CDR3 is TGTGCCAGCAGCCGAGGACAGGGAGTGCAAGAGACCCAGTACTTC. It codes for CASSRGQGVQETQYF. This chain links TRBV6-1 with TRBJ2-5; 8 nucleotides align to TRBD1. CDR1 and CDR2 (germline): MNHNS, SASEGT. With 6 bases clipped from V and 2 bases from J, the junction kept 8 bases outside the gene matches. The CDR3 is 15 amino acids.

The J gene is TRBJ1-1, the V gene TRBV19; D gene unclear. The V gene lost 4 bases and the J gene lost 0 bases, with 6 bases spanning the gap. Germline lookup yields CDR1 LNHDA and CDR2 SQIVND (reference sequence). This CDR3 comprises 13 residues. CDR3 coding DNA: TGTGCCAGTAGTAGTCAGATGAACACTGAAGCTTTCTTT. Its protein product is CASSSQMNTEAFF.